A single count supports the clone carrying this TCR beta chain. No antigen is known for it. Produced via immunoSEQ multiplex PCR; TCRdb's table is partial and in-frame only. The sample lists about 400,000 clones; roughly 85% were seen once. As for treatment: 19 received Ad26.COV2.S at low or high dose, single or two shots; 5 received placebo; per-sample allocation not given. Day 63 after the first injection of vaccine or placebo was the sampling time. V was clipped by 3 bases and J by 5 bases, with 5 bases between them. Germline loops: CDR1 SEHNR, CDR2 FQNEAQ (reference sequence). This CDR3 contains 12 residues. The sample is drawn from a study of Ad26.COV2.S vaccination and SARS-CoV-2 variants. Study-level background: Enrolled in COV1001, the donor was in the Ad26.COV2.S trial arm, which received the vaccine. In the study, Ad26.COV2.S was injected intramuscularly once, or twice 56 days apart.

General observations from the study: Greater spike-specific TCR breadth was seen in vaccine recipients than in placebo recipients. For non-spike TCRs, breadth in vaccine recipients resembled that in placebo recipients.

This receptor was taken from a person aged 18 to 59 who received the Ad26.COV2.S COVID-19 vaccine or a placebo. The sample was peripheral blood, taken in a trial of Ad26.COV2.S vaccine versus placebo. The chain is built from TRBV7-9 and TRBJ2-1; D gene unclear. CDR3 sequence: CASSLDHNEQFF. The CDR3 nucleotides are TGTGCCAGCAGCTTGGACCACAATGAGCAGTTCTTC.